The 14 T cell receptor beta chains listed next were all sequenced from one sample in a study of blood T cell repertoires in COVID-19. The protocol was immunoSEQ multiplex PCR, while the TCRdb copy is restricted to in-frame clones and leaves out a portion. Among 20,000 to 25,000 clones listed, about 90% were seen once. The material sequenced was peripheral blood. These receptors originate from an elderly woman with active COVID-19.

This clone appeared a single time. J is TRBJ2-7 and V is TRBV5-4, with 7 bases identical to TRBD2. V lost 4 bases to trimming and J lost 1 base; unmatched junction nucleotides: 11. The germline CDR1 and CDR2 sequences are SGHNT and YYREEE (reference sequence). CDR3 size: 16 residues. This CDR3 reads CASSRAGTDVSYEQYF. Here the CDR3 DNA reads TGTGCCAGCAGCCGAGCGGGGACGGATGTTTCCTACGAGCAGTACTTC.

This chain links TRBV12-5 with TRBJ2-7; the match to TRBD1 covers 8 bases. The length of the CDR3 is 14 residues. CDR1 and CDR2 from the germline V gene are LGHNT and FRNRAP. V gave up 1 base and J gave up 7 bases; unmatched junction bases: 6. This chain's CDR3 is CASGLGQGSSEQYF. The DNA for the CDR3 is TGTGCTAGTGGTTTGGGACAGGGGTCCTCTGAGCAGTACTTC.

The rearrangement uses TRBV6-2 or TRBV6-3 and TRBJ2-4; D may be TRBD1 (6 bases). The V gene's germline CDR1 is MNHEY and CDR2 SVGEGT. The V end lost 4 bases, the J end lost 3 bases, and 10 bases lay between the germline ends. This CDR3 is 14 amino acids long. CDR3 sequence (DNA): TGTGCCAGCAGTTTAGGGGGTGGCAAAAACATTCAGTACTTC. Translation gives CASSLGGGKNIQYF.

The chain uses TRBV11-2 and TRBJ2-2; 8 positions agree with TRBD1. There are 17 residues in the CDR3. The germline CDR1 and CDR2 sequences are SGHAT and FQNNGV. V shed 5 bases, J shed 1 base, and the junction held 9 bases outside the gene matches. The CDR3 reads CASSPRTGTGNTGELFF. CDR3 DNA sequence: TGTGCCAGCAGCCCAAGAACCGGGACAGGGAACACCGGGGAGCTGTTTTTT.

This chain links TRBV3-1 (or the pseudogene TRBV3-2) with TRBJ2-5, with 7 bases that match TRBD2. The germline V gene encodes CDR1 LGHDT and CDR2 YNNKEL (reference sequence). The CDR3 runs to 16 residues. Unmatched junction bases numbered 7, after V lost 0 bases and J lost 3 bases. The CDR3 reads CASSQDRTGGKETQYF. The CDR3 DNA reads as TGTGCCAGCAGCCAAGATCGTACCGGGGGGAAAGAGACCCAGTACTTC.

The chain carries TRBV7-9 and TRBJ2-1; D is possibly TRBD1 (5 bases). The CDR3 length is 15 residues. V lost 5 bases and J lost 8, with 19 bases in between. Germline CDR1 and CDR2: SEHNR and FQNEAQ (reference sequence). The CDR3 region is CASSTRAVLGDEQFF. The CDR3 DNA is TGTGCCAGCAGCACCCGGGCAGTTCTAGGGGATGAGCAGTTCTTC.

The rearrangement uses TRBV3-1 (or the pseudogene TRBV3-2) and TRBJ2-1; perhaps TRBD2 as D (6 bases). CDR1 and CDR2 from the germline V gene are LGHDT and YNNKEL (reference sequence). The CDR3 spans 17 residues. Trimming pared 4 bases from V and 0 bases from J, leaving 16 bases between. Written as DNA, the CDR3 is TGTGCCAGCAGCCTCTGGGGTGGGGGGAGCTCCTACAATGAGCAGTTCTTC. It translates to CASSLWGGGSSYNEQFF.

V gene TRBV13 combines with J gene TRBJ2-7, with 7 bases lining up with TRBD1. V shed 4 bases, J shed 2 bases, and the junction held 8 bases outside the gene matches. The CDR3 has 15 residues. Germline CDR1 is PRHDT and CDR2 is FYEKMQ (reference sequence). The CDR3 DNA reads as TGTGCCAGCAGCTCACACCGGGACAGCCCCTACGAGCAGTACTTC. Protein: CASSSHRDSPYEQYF.

CDR3 protein: CASSFTGNTEAFF. For the CDR3, the DNA is TGTGCCAGCAGCTTCACAGGGAACACTGAAGCTTTCTTT. The rearrangement joins TRBV9 to TRBJ1-1; tentatively, D is TRBD1 (5 bases). The CDR3 is made up of 13 amino acids. The germline V gene encodes CDR1 SGDLS and CDR2 YYNGEE. Between the trimmed V and J ends, which lost 4 bases and 1 base, there was a span of 8 bases. Full variable domain (outside the CDR3, taken from reference TRBV9 and TRBJ1-1): DSGVTQTPKHLITATGQRVTLRCSPRSGDLSVYWYQQSLDQGLQFLIQYYNGEERAKGNILERFSAQQFPDLHSELNLSSLELGDSALYFCASSFTGNTEAFFGQGTRLTVV.

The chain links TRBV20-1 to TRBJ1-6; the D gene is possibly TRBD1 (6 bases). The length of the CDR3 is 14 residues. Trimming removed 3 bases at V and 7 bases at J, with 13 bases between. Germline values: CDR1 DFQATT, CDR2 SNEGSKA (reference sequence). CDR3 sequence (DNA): TGCAGTGCTAGTTCTCAGGGGATCAATTCACCCCTCCACTTT. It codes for CSASSQGINSPLHF.

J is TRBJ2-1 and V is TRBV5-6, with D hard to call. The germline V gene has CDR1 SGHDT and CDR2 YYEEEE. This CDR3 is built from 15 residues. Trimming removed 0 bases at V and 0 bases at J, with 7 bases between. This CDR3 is CASSLGWSSYNEQFF. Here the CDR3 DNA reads TGTGCCAGCAGCTTGGGATGGAGCTCCTACAATGAGCAGTTCTTC.

The CDR3 sequence is CASSRRDRGEGQPQHF. Here the CDR3 DNA reads TGTGCCAGTAGCCGCCGGGACAGGGGCGAGGGTCAGCCCCAGCATTTT. The chain couples TRBV19 to TRBJ1-5; 10 nucleotides line up with TRBD1. The length of the CDR3 is 16 residues. CDR1 LNHDA and CDR2 SQIVND come from the germline V gene (reference sequence). With V trimmed by 6 bases and J by 6 bases, 11 bases remained unmatched.

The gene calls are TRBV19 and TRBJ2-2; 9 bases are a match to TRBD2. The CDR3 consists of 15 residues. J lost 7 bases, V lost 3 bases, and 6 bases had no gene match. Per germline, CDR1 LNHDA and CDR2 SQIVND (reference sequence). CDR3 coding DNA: TGTGCCAGTAGTATTCGCGGGGGGGCCGACGGGGAGCTGTTTTTT. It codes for CASSIRGGADGELFF.

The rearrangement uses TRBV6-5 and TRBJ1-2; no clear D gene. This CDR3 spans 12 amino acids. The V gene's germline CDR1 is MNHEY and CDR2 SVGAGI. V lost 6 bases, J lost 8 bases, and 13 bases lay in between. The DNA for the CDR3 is TGTGCCAGCAGACAGCGGGCCGGAGGCTACACCTTC. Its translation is CASRQRAGGYTF.